This TCR beta chain is drawn from a study of OX40 agonist ivuxolimab in advanced cancers. Study-level information: Three patients got partial responses; one had hepatocellular carcinoma and two had cutaneous melanoma.

Study-wide results and caveats: CD4+ and CD8+ T cells in blood underwent clonal expansion by week 6 at 0.1 to 3.0 mg/kg. CD4+ T cells averaged fewer expanded clones than CD8+ T cells.

On this clone: What it binds is not known.

J was trimmed by 3 bases and V by 7 bases; bases with no gene match: 14. Looked up from germline, CDR1 is LNHDA and CDR2 is SQIVND (reference sequence). CDR3 size: 18 residues. The sampling schedule covered blood at baseline, cycle 4 day 1, and cycle 7 day 1. Some clones are missing from TCRdb's copy, which holds only in-frame ones; the method was immunoSEQ multiplex PCR. There are 80,000 or so clones in the sample; around 85% occur only once, and approximately 2% lies in the top ten. Specimen: CD4+ or CD8+ T cells sorted from blood, collected in a trial of the OX40 agonist ivuxolimab. This TCR came from an adult with an advanced solid tumor such as melanoma, head and neck, liver or kidney cancer. The chain recombines TRBV19 with TRBJ2-6; 8 nucleotides align to TRBD1. CDR3 DNA: TGTGCCAGTACGCTATCGGGTGGACAGGGAAGTGGGGCCAACGTCCTGACTTTC. Translated: CASTLSGGQGSGANVLTF.